The entry below describes one T cell receptor (beta chain). Participants comprised healthy donors of bone marrow. A multiplex PCR was run with 60 Vbeta primers and 13 Jbeta primers. The table came from immunoSEQ multiplex PCR; TCRdb's copy has only in-frame clones and leaves some out. The data contain about 160,000 clones, approximately 80% of them singletons. The sample is drawn from a study of cytomegalovirus exposure and HLA in healthy donors. CDR1 and CDR2 (germline): MDHEN, SYDVKM. The CDR3 totals 15 residues. V lost 5 bases, J lost 4 bases, and 8 bases stayed unmatched. The chain uses TRBV28 and TRBJ1-2, with 9 bases that match TRBD1. The sequenced sample was PBMCs. The source is a man younger than 40 in good health and CMV-seropositive. DNA for the CDR3: TGTGCCAGCAGTAACCAGGGACAGGGCGTCTATGGCTACACCTTC. Translating gives CASSNQGQGVYGYTF.